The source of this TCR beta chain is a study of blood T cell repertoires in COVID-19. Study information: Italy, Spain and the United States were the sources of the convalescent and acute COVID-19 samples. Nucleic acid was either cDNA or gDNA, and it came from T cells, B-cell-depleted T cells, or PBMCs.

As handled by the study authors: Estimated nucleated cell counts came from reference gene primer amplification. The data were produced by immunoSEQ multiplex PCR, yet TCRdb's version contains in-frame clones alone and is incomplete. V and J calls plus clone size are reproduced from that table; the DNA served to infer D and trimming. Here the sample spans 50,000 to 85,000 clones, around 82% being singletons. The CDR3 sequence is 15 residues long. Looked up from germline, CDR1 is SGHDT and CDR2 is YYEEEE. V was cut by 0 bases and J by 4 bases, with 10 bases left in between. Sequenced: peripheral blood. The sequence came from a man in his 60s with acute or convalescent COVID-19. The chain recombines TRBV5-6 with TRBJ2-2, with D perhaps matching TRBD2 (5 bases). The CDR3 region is CASSLDPSFTGELFF. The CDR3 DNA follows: TGTGCCAGCAGCTTGGACCCTAGCTTCACCGGGGAGCTGTTTTTT.